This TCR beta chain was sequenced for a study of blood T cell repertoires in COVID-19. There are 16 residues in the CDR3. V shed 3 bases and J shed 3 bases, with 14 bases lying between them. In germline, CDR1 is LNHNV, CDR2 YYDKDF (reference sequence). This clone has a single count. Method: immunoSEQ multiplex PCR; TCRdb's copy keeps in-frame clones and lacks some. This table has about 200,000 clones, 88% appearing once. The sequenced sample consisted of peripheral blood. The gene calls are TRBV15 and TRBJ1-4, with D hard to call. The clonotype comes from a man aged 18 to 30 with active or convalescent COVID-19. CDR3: CATSSGAGGANEKLFF. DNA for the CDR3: TGTGCCACCAGCAGCGGAGCGGGAGGAGCTAATGAAAAACTGTTTTTT.